These T cell receptor beta chains were read from a single sample in a study of blood T cell repertoires in COVID-19. Generated by immunoSEQ multiplex PCR, the TCRdb table keeps only in-frame clones and is missing some. The table lists more than 400,000 clones, 75% to 90% of them singletons. The sequencing input was PBMCs or T cells enriched from blood (not recorded which). These receptors were taken from a woman between 18 and 29 years old who had recovered from COVID-19. The CDR3 runs from the conserved cysteine through the conserved F or W. The order of the fields is clone size, J gene, D gene, V gene, CDR3 protein, CDR3 DNA. The D gene is left open where the match is weak. Clone size, where shown, is once, few, many, or a class for clones that have expanded.

>NA|TRBJ1-2|NA|TRBV29-1
CSFQQGIGYGYTF
TGCAGCTTTCAACAGGGTATCGGCTATGGCTACACCTTC
>NA|TRBJ2-5|TRBD2|TRBV27
CASSRLAGEETQYF
TGTGCCAGCAGTCGACTAGCGGGAGAAGAGACCCAGTACTTC
>NA|TRBJ2-7|TRBD2|TRBV11-2
CASTLRASGGYEQYF
TGTGCCAGTACCTTGAGGGCTAGCGGGGGCTACGAGCAGTACTTC
>NA|TRBJ2-7|TRBD1|TRBV7-9
CASSPPWTGGSYEQYF
TGTGCCAGCAGCCCCCCTTGGACAGGGGGCTCCTACGAGCAGTACTTC
>NA|TRBJ2-5|NA|TRBV5-4
CASSPRGQQETQYF
TGTGCCAGCAGCCCGCGGGGACAGCAAGAGACCCAGTACTTC
>NA|TRBJ1-2|TRBD1|TRBV7-2
CASSYLTGALNGYTF
TGTGCCAGCAGTTACCTGACAGGGGCGTTGAATGGCTACACCTTC
>NA|TRBJ2-1|NA|TRBV5-8
CASSLVAVNEQFF
TGTGCCAGCAGCTTGGTTGCGGTCAATGAGCAGTTCTTC
>NA|TRBJ2-3|NA|TRBV13
CASSRTVYRDLKGTDTQYF
TGTGCCAGCAGCCGAACCGTTTACAGGGATTTGAAGGGCACAGATACGCAGTATTTT
>NA|TRBJ1-2|NA|TRBV24-1
CATSDPRGDGYTF
TGTGCCACCAGTGATCCCAGGGGTGATGGCTACACCTTC
>NA|TRBJ1-2|TRBD1|TRBV18
CASSQDRENYGYTF
TGTGCCAGCTCCCAGGACAGGGAAAACTATGGCTACACCTTC
>NA|TRBJ1-2|NA|TRBV30
CAWSVPPVNYGYTF
TGTGCCTGGAGTGTACCGCCGGTTAACTATGGCTACACCTTC
>NA|TRBJ2-3|TRBD1|TRBV5-4
CASSLAEGAPLYNTDTQYF
TGTGCCAGCAGCTTGGCCGAGGGGGCGCCCCTTTATAACACAGATACGCAGTATTTT
>NA|TRBJ2-3|NA|TRBV27
CASGQTYSTDTQYF
TGTGCCAGCGGACAGACATATAGCACAGATACGCAGTATTTT
>NA|TRBJ1-4|TRBD1|TRBV10-3
CATGEGQGYEKLFF
TGTGCCACCGGGGAGGGACAGGGATATGAAAAACTGTTTTTT
>NA|TRBJ1-4|NA|TRBV24-1
CATRGPTGPLGSEKLFF
TGTGCCACCAGGGGCCCTACAGGGCCCCTCGGAAGCGAAAAACTGTTTTTT
>many|TRBJ2-7|TRBD1|TRBV28
CASTLGDRLIYEQYF
TGTGCCAGCACGCTTGGGGACAGACTAATTTACGAGCAGTACTTC
>NA|TRBJ1-3|NA|TRBV5-1
CASRRSGESSGNTIYF
TGCGCCAGCAGGCGTTCAGGGGAGAGCTCTGGAAACACCATATATTTT
>NA|TRBJ1-3|NA|TRBV5-8
CASSPGYSGGNTIYF
TGTGCCAGCAGCCCGGGGTATTCGGGAGGAAACACCATATATTTT
>NA|TRBJ2-7|NA|TRBV20-1
CSLSRSYEQYF
TGCAGCTTGAGCCGGTCCTACGAGCAGTACTTC
>NA|TRBJ1-2|TRBD1|TRBV9
CASGGLAGTGEGYTF
TGTGCCAGCGGGGGGTTAGCTGGGACAGGGGAAGGCTACACCTTC
>few|TRBJ2-2|NA|TRBV2
CASSVWAGYAGELFF
TGTGCCAGCAGTGTATGGGCAGGGTATGCCGGGGAGCTGTTTTTT
>once|TRBJ2-5|NA|TRBV6-5
CASSYSTGGETQYF
TGTGCCAGCAGTTACTCGACTGGAGGGGAGACCCAGTACTTC
>NA|TRBJ1-3|NA|TRBV6-5
CASSRTSSGNTIYF
TGTGCCAGTTCACGGACATCCTCTGGAAACACCATATATTTT
>NA|TRBJ1-1|TRBD1|TRBV19
CASSIVGTGDTEAFF
TGTGCCAGTAGTATCGTCGGGACAGGGGACACTGAAGCTTTCTTT
>NA|TRBJ2-2|TRBD2|TRBV2
CASRTLAGSTGELFF
TGTGCCAGCAGGACCCTAGCGGGGAGCACCGGGGAGCTGTTTTTT